This TCR beta chain was documented in a study of blood T cell repertoires in COVID-19. The authors' processing: Reference gene primer amplification in the assay estimated nucleated cell counts. Measured with immunoSEQ multiplex PCR; TCRdb has only the in-frame clones, and not every one. D and trimming come from the DNA, and the V and J calls and clone size come from that table. The sample contains around 60,000 clones, approximately 80% of which appear only once. The receptor was isolated from a man in his forties or fifties with COVID-19, enrolled during active disease. The specimen was peripheral blood.

The CDR3 is CSARSSGEQYF. CDR3 nucleotides: TGCAGTGCTAGGTCAAGCGGCGAGCAGTACTTC. V is TRBV20-1 and J is TRBJ2-7; D perhaps matches TRBD2 (5 bases). Trimming cost V 3 bases and J 6 bases, with 9 bases left between them. The CDR3 consists of 11 residues. CDR1 DFQATT and CDR2 SNEGSKA come from the germline V gene (reference sequence).